This T cell receptor (beta chain) was recovered during a study of cytomegalovirus exposure and HLA in healthy donors. Study overall: An early data release held tens of millions of unique TCRs from HLA-typed donors. Overall study results and limits: Later analysis identified a missense DCLRE1C variant that was linked to TCR beta V- and J-gene trimming. Other equally common chains were less clonally expanded than HLA-associated TCR beta chains, a later analysis showed.

A multiplex PCR was run with 60 Vbeta primers and 13 Jbeta primers. TCRdb's copy holds only in-frame clones and misses some; the assay was immunoSEQ multiplex PCR. There are about 120,000 clones in the sample; approximately 79% occur only once, and about 6.6% lies in the top ten. A word on this clone: Its specificity is unknown. The identical CDR3 is also encoded by other nucleotide sequences in the sample.

Sequencing was carried out using PBMCs. The TCR comes from a man aged 25 to 45 in good health and CMV-seropositive.

The CDR3 DNA follows: TGCGCCAGCAGCCTGCGGGAGGGCACAGATACGCAGTATTTT. This codes for CASSLREGTDTQYF. The chain joins TRBV5-1 to TRBJ2-3; 8 nucleotides match TRBD2. V trimming: 4 bases; J trimming: 1 base; junction bases outside the gene matches: 2. Per the germline V gene, CDR1 is SGHRS and CDR2 is YFSETQ. CDR3 length: 14 amino acids.